The sample holds many counts of the clone carrying this TCR beta chain. Its antigen is still unknown. The use of a sample-barcoded 5' primer and a J-beta primer mix characterized a second PCR of about 7 to 12 cycles. Sequencing recovered at least 2.5 million CDR3-containing paired-end reads from each sample. TCRdb reprocessed the 5' RACE reads with MiXCR, giving one entry per CDR3 protein. In the table there are around 870,000 distinct CDR3 sequences, about 30% of which are singletons. These data originate in a study of blood T cells in healthy people across ages. Study-wide findings and caveats: Among long-lived donors, naive CD4+ cells were more numerous and diversity higher than in aged donors.

The CDR3 contains 15 residues. V shed 4 bases and J shed 0 bases, with 12 bases lying between them. Per germline, CDR1 SGHDN and CDR2 FVKESK. Input material: blood. The TCR was taken from a woman aged 80 or older in good health. This chain connects TRBV14 to TRBJ1-2; D is ambiguous. The CDR3, as DNA: TGTGCCAGCAGCCGCCTTGCCACAGCTAACTATGGCTACACCTTC. Amino acid sequence: CASSRLATANYGYTF.